This note documents a single T cell receptor (beta chain) sequence. The table came from immunoSEQ multiplex PCR; TCRdb's copy has only in-frame clones and leaves some out. The sample includes a few hundred thousand clones, around nine tenths of them seen just once. This specimen belongs to a study of cytomegalovirus exposure and HLA in healthy donors. This CDR3 has 15 amino acids. Losses at the gene ends were 5 bases for V and 7 bases for J; bases not matched to a gene: 14. CDR1 MNHNS and CDR2 SASEGT come from the germline V gene. The chain carries TRBV6-1 and TRBJ2-7, with TRBD1 matching 7 bases. Input material: PBMCs. The clonotype originates from a woman aged 18-29 years in good health and CMV-seronegative. In DNA, the CDR3 is TGTGCCAGCAGTCTCGACAGGGCCTACCTCCGGGAGCAGTACTTC. Protein: CASSLDRAYLREQYF.